Listed below are T cell receptor beta chains from one sample, sequenced in a study of PD-L1 blockade in urothelial cancer. Repertoires were generated with immunoSEQ multiplex PCR, while TCRdb's copy carries only in-frame clones and drops some. Of 29,000 or so clones in the sample, 75% to 85% were seen once. The sample was PBMCs, taken around atezolizumab (anti-PD-L1) treatment. Receptors were obtained from a man between 65 and 85 years old with urothelial cancer. The CDR3 runs from the conserved cysteine through the conserved F or W. Each record gives: CDR3 length, D gene, J gene, V gene, CDR3 protein, CDR3 DNA. The D gene is left open where the match is weak.

cdr3_length: 16
d_call: NA
j_call: TRBJ1-4
v_call: TRBV4-3
cdr3_aa: CASSRSLTGGSEKLFF
cdr3_nt: TGCGCCAGCAGCCGATCCCTGACGGGGGGTAGTGAAAAACTGTTTTTT

cdr3_length: 18
d_call: NA
j_call: TRBJ2-3
v_call: TRBV7-3
cdr3_aa: CASSLIGAGVTSTDTQYF
cdr3_nt: TGTGCCAGCAGCTTAATTGGTGCCGGGGTCACTAGCACAGATACGCAGTATTTT

cdr3_length: 13
d_call: NA
j_call: TRBJ2-7
v_call: TRBV5-6
cdr3_aa: CASSLSGTGEQYF
cdr3_nt: TGTGCCAGCAGCTTGTCAGGAACCGGCGAGCAGTACTTC

cdr3_length: 13
d_call: NA
j_call: TRBJ1-2
v_call: TRBV19
cdr3_aa: CANDADRSYGYTF
cdr3_nt: TGTGCCAACGATGCAGACAGGTCCTATGGCTACACCTTC

cdr3_length: 14
d_call: TRBD1
j_call: TRBJ1-1
v_call: TRBV7-2
cdr3_aa: CASRIQGGKTEAFF
cdr3_nt: TGTGCCAGCAGGATACAGGGGGGAAAGACTGAAGCTTTCTTT

cdr3_length: 16
d_call: NA
j_call: TRBJ2-3
v_call: TRBV28
cdr3_aa: CASSLGKAGVTDTQYF
cdr3_nt: TGTGCCAGCAGTTTGGGGAAAGCGGGCGTCACAGATACGCAGTATTTT

cdr3_length: 14
d_call: TRBD1
j_call: TRBJ1-4
v_call: TRBV6-5
cdr3_aa: CASSLGTGFEKLFF
cdr3_nt: TGTGCCAGCAGCCTCGGGACAGGCTTTGAAAAACTGTTTTTT

cdr3_length: 11
d_call: NA
j_call: TRBJ1-1
v_call: TRBV29-1
cdr3_aa: CSAGMNTEAFF
cdr3_nt: TGCAGCGCGGGGATGAACACTGAAGCTTTCTTT

cdr3_length: 13
d_call: TRBD2
j_call: TRBJ2-5
v_call: TRBV10-3
cdr3_aa: CATQREGRETQYF
cdr3_nt: TGTGCCACGCAGCGGGAGGGCAGAGAGACCCAGTACTTC

cdr3_length: 12
d_call: NA
j_call: TRBJ2-7
v_call: TRBV30
cdr3_aa: CAWSVGGAEQYF
cdr3_nt: TGTGCCTGGAGTGTTGGAGGGGCCGAGCAGTACTTC

cdr3_length: 14
d_call: TRBD1
j_call: TRBJ1-2
v_call: TRBV28
cdr3_aa: CASSTGQGDYGYTF
cdr3_nt: TGTGCCAGCAGTACCGGACAGGGGGACTATGGCTACACCTTC

cdr3_length: 14
d_call: TRBD1
j_call: TRBJ1-2
v_call: TRBV19
cdr3_aa: CASSQRQGSDGYTF
cdr3_nt: TGTGCCAGTAGTCAACGACAGGGGAGTGACGGCTACACCTTC

cdr3_length: 15
d_call: NA
j_call: TRBJ1-2
v_call: TRBV5-1
cdr3_aa: CASSLDRRGAHGYTF
cdr3_nt: TGCGCCAGCAGCCTCGACCGGCGGGGCGCTCATGGCTACACCTTC

cdr3_length: 16
d_call: NA
j_call: TRBJ2-1
v_call: TRBV5-4
cdr3_aa: CASSLGGTATYNEQFF
cdr3_nt: TGTGCCAGCAGCTTGGGCGGGACCGCGACCTACAATGAGCAGTTCTTC